This T cell receptor beta chain appears in the sequencing data of a study of cytomegalovirus exposure and HLA in healthy donors. With respect to this clone: Its antigen is not identified.

The CDR3 loop spans 15 amino acids. The germline CDR1 and CDR2 sequences are ENHRY and SYGVKD. V was trimmed by 0 bases and J by 0 bases, leaving 6 bases between them. The PCR had 60 Vbeta and 13 Jbeta primers. Original processing notes: Later, some 75 million unique TCR beta chains were counted in an analysis, and some 10 million of them were shared. Assay used: immunoSEQ multiplex PCR; TCRdb lists only in-frame clones, some missing. V and J calls and clone size are given by that table; D and trimming were obtained from the DNA. The sample carries about 150,000 clones, around 80% recorded once. Findings and caveats of the study: Some TCR beta chains (more than 150 of them) were listed as cytomegalovirus-associated. As a later analysis revealed, the rate of TCR association differed by HLA locus, with DRB1 most and HLA-C fewest. Later on, a genetic analysis was performed. It linked a missense variant in DCLRE1C with V- and J-gene trimming of TCR beta.

The TCR was taken from a woman aged 40 to 50 in good health and CMV-seropositive. V is TRBV10-3 and J is TRBJ1-3; unclear D gene. The sample taken for sequencing was PBMCs. The CDR3 loop reads CAISESEVSGNTIYF. DNA for the CDR3: TGTGCCATCAGTGAGTCGGAGGTCTCTGGAAACACCATATATTTT.